A selection of T cell receptor beta chains follows, all from one sample in a study of cytomegalovirus exposure and HLA in healthy donors. Sequencing used immunoSEQ multiplex PCR; TCRdb keeps in-frame clones, though not all of them. In the table there are 57,000 or so clones, 70% to 80% of which are singletons. Sequencing was performed on PBMCs. These receptors were taken from a man aged 45-65 years in good health and CMV-seropositive. Each CDR3 is given with its conserved first and last residue. The D gene is left open where the match is weak. Rows may omit the clone size; those that give it use once, few, many or a size class.

>TRBV7-9|.|TRBJ2-3|.
TGTTCCAGCAGCTCTTCAAACAGAGATACGCAGTATTTT
CSSSSSNRDTQYF
>TRBV4-3|.|TRBJ1-1|.
TGCGCCAGCAGCCAAGGGGACAAGTTGAACACTGAAGCTTTCTTT
CASSQGDKLNTEAFF
>TRBV28|TRBD1|TRBJ1-4|.
TGTGCCAGCAGTTTAAATCAGGGGGGAAATGAAAAACTGTTTTTT
CASSLNQGGNEKLFF
>TRBV5-6|.|TRBJ1-1|.
TGTGCCAGCAGTTACGGGGTGAACACTGAAGCTTTCTTT
CASSYGVNTEAFF
>TRBV6-1|.|TRBJ2-7|.
TGTGCCAGCAGTGGGGGAGCGGGCAGGAGCTCCTACGAGCAGTACTTC
CASSGGAGRSSYEQYF
>TRBV7-3|.|TRBJ1-6|.
TGTGCCAGCAGCTCCCTAGGGGAAAGGAGGGAATCACCCCTCCAATTT
CASSSLGERRESPLQF
>TRBV5-1|TRBD1|TRBJ2-2|.
TGCGCCAGCAGCTTGAGACAGGGGGGGATCGGGGAGCTGTTTTTT
CASSLRQGGIGELFF
>TRBV7-2|TRBD2|TRBJ2-7|.
TGTGCCAGCAGCTTAGTGAGGGGACTAGCGGGGGTCGAGCAGTACTTC
CASSLVRGLAGVEQYF
>TRBV9|.|TRBJ2-7|.
TGTGCCAGCAGCTCGCAGGGGCCCAGCTCCCACGAGCCGTACTTC
CASSSQGPSSHEPYF
>TRBV19|.|TRBJ1-2|.
TGTGCCAGTAGTATATCAAAACAGGGACATGGCTACACCTTC
CASSISKQGHGYTF
>TRBV7-9|TRBD1|TRBJ2-2|.
TGTGCCAGCAGCTTACAGGGGGCTACCGGGGAGCTGTTTTTT
CASSLQGATGELFF
>TRBV7-8|TRBD2|TRBJ2-7|.
TGTGCCAGCAGACTTATAATAGCGGGAGGGCCTATCATCTACGAGCAGTACTTC
CASRLIIAGGPIIYEQYF
>TRBV6-5|.|TRBJ1-5|few
TGTGCCAGCAGCAAAGGACGGGGTAGCAATCAGCCCCAGCATTTT
CASSKGRGSNQPQHF
>TRBV7-6|TRBD2|TRBJ2-2|once
TGTGCCAGCAGCTTAGACCTAGCGGGAGTCACCGGGGAGCTGTTTTTT
CASSLDLAGVTGELFF
>TRBV7-8|TRBD1|TRBJ1-5|once
TGTGCCAGCAGCCAGACAGGGCCAAGTCAGCCCCAGCATTTT
CASSQTGPSQPQHF
>TRBV19|TRBD1|TRBJ1-2|few
TGTGCCAGTAGTATGGGTGGGACAGGTATGTCCCGACGATATGGCTACACCTTC
CASSMGGTGMSRRYGYTF
>TRBV19|TRBD2|TRBJ2-7|.
TGTGCCAGTAGTACGACCTACTTAGCGGGAGGGCCTTCGTACGAGCAGTACTTC
CASSTTYLAGGPSYEQYF
>TRBV7-3|.|TRBJ2-1|.
TGTGCCAGCAGCCCCCGGGAGCGCTCCTACAATGAGCAGTTCTTC
CASSPRERSYNEQFF
>TRBV7-3|.|TRBJ2-5|few
TGTGCCAGCAGCTCCAACCGGGGAGGAACCCAGTACTTC
CASSSNRGGTQYF
>TRBV19|.|TRBJ2-3|.
TGTGCCAGTAGTATGGGCGGGACCAACACAGATACGCAGTATTTT
CASSMGGTNTDTQYF
>TRBV30|TRBD1|TRBJ1-4|.
TGTGCCTGGAGTTTAGACAGGGTCAATGAAAAACTGTTTTTT
CAWSLDRVNEKLFF
>TRBV30|.|TRBJ2-3|.
TGTGCCTGGAGGGGGCTCGCTCATACGCAGTATTTT
CAWRGLAHTQYF
>TRBV7-2|.|TRBJ1-2|.
TGTGCCAGCACCCGGACAGTTTCTAACTATGGCTACACCTTC
CASTRTVSNYGYTF
>TRBV18|.|TRBJ1-3|.
TGTGCCAGCTCACCCCCCCGGGGTGGATCTGGAAACACCATATATTTT
CASSPPRGGSGNTIYF
>TRBV6-1|.|TRBJ2-3|once
TGTGCCAGCAGTGAAGTGGGGGGGAGGCAGGGGCACAATCGCTTT
CASSEVGGRQGHNRF
>TRBV6-4|.|TRBJ2-2|.
TGTGCCAGCAGTGACTCAGCGAGAGGGAACACCGGGGAGCTGTTTTTT
CASSDSARGNTGELFF
>TRBV29-1|.|TRBJ1-1|.
TGCAGCGTTGTGGAGGACGCCACTGAAGCTTTCTTT
CSVVEDATEAFF
>TRBV29-1|TRBD2|TRBJ2-7|.
TGCAGCGTTGACCTAGCGGGGGAACCCTACGAGCAGTACTTC
CSVDLAGEPYEQYF
>TRBV2|.|TRBJ2-7|.
TGTGCCAGCAGTGCTGAGGTGACGCGGGGCTCCTCCTACGAGCAGTACTTC
CASSAEVTRGSSYEQYF
>TRBV4-3|TRBD1|TRBJ1-4|once
TGCGCCAGCAGCCAAGACCCCAGGGGGCGATATGAAAAACTGTTTTTT
CASSQDPRGRYEKLFF
>TRBV27|.|TRBJ2-2|once
TGTGCCAGCAGTCTCTACCCCCGACCGGGGGTCGGGGAGCTGTTTTTT
CASSLYPRPGVGELFF
>TRBV18|TRBD1|TRBJ1-5|.
TGTGCCAGCTCACCGGGACAGGGATATCAGCCCCAGCATTTT
CASSPGQGYQPQHF
>TRBV30|.|TRBJ1-2|.
TGTGGCTGGAGCGTAAAGGCCGGGGATGGCTACACCTTC
CGWSVKAGDGYTF